This TCR beta chain derives from a study of CD8+CD57+ T cells in acquired aplastic anemia. Overall study: Sorted CD4+ and CD8+ cells yielded around 3.2 ug of DNA on average. Regarding the study as a whole: Found in both controls and patients were approximately 31 CD8+ CDR3 sequences.

Profiling that covered TCR beta VDJ and CDR3 relied on genomic DNA as its template. MiXCR, run by TCRdb on the reads, gives a single entry per CDR3 protein. The sample contains around 220,000 distinct CDR3 sequences, around 49% of which appear only once. Selection for sequencing was limited to patients who had shown CD8+CD57+ cell expansion by flow cytometry. No therapy had been given to the patients at the time of blood sampling. The CDR3 length is 16 residues. CDR1 ENHRY and CDR2 SYGVKD come from the germline V gene. Remarks on this clonotype: Antigen unknown. The junction departs from germline at one end; a sequencing error may be responsible.

This receptor was identified in a human donor with aplastic anemia. The chain employs TRBV10-3 and TRBJ2-3; perhaps D is TRBD1 or TRBD2 (6 bases each). Material for sequencing was sorted CD4+, CD8+, or CD8+CD57+ T cells (not recorded which) from PBMCs. CDR3 DNA sequence: TGTGCCACCAGTGCAGACGGGGGCCCGGGCACAGATACGCAGTATTTT. This gives the protein CATSADGGPGTDTQYF.